This T cell receptor beta chain was observed in a study of cytomegalovirus exposure and HLA in healthy donors. This PCR relied on a set of 60 Vbeta primers and 13 Jbeta primers. The table came from immunoSEQ multiplex PCR; TCRdb's copy has only in-frame clones and leaves some out. Counted here are around 130,000 clones, 75% to 85% occurring once; the ten biggest clones make up approximately 2%. The CDR3 sequence is 14 residues long. Germline-derived CDR1 and CDR2 are SGHKS and YYEKEE (reference sequence). V lost 2 bases and J lost 8, with 13 bases in between. The V call is TRBV5-5, the J call TRBJ1-4; a possible D gene is TRBD1 (5 bases). The TCR sequence derives from a man aged 35 to 55 in good health and CMV-seronegative. Sequenced sample: PBMCs. CDR3 sequence: CASSLAGLREKLFF. The CDR3 DNA sequence: TGTGCCAGCAGCTTAGCGGGGCTTCGGGAAAAACTGTTTTTT.